The 9 T cell receptor beta chains reported below all come from one sample, sequenced in a study of blood T cell repertoires in COVID-19. Only in-frame clones appear in the TCRdb table, and some are missing; sequencing was by immunoSEQ multiplex PCR. This repertoire shows hundreds of thousands of clones, approximately 85% found once; its top ten account for 5% to 6.5%. Sequenced sample: peripheral blood. The receptor source for this set is a man aged 50-59 years with active or convalescent COVID-19.

V gene TRBV5-5 combines with J gene TRBJ2-7; maybe TRBD2 (6 bases). The CDR3 has 15 residues. V shed 5 bases and J shed 0 bases, with 15 bases lying between them. Germline CDR1 is SGHKS and CDR2 is YYEKEE (reference sequence). The CDR3 region has the DNA TGTGCCAGCAGGCTCGGGAGCTCGAGCTCCTACGAGCAGTACTTC. The encoded protein is CASRLGSSSSYEQYF.

The chain uses TRBV2 and TRBJ2-7; D might be TRBD2 (7 bases). Between the trimmed V and J ends, which lost 7 bases and 0 bases, there was a span of 16 bases. There are 15 residues in the CDR3. From germline, CDR1 is SNHLY and CDR2 FYNNEI. Written as DNA, the CDR3 is TGTGCCAGCACCGAGGGGGGGGCCCTCTCCTACGAGCAGTACTTC. This translates into CASTEGGALSYEQYF.

The gene calls are TRBV10-1 and TRBJ2-1, with 12 positions matching TRBD2. This CDR3 has 16 residues. The junction had 5 bases not matched to a gene; V was cut back by 4 bases and J by 4 bases. CDR1 and CDR2 from the germline V gene are WNHNN and SYGVQD (reference sequence). The CDR3 here is CASSAASGGGYNEQFF. In nucleotides, the CDR3 is TGCGCCAGCAGTGCGGCTAGCGGGGGGGGTTACAATGAGCAGTTCTTC.

The chain uses TRBV2 and TRBJ2-1, with D maybe TRBD2 (5 bases). Trimming shortened V by 4 bases and J by 5 bases, and 12 bases separated the two germline ends. The CDR3 has 14 amino acids. Germline CDR1 and CDR2: SNHLY and FYNNEI. The CDR3, as DNA: TGTGCCAGCAGTGGGGGTAGCGTTAACAATGAGCAGTTCTTC. Its protein is CASSGGSVNNEQFF. Full variable domain (missing parts from reference TRBV2 and TRBJ2-1): EPEVTQTPSHQVTQMGQEVILRCVPISNHLYFYWYRQILGQKVEFLVSFYNNEISEKSEIFDDQFSVERPDGSNFTLKIRSTKLEDSAMYFCASSGGSVNNEQFFGPGTRLTVL.

The chain is built from TRBV29-1 and TRBJ1-5; possibly TRBD1 for D (6 bases). Germline V CDR1 and CDR2: SQVTM, ANQGSEA. The length of the CDR3 is 14 residues. The V gene lost 4 bases and the J gene lost 5 bases, with 15 bases spanning the gap. In DNA, the CDR3 is TGCAGCGTTGGTGTAGGGGGGGTCGATCAGCCCCAGCATTTT. Protein sequence: CSVGVGGVDQPQHF.

V is TRBV7-8 and J is TRBJ2-1, with D perhaps TRBD2 (5 bases). The germline CDR1 and CDR2 sequences are SGHVS and FQNEAQ. V dropped 4 bases and J dropped 3 bases, with 22 bases sitting between them. CDR3 length: 18 residues. Here the CDR3 reads CASSSTNYRRANYNEQFF. The DNA for the CDR3 is TGTGCCAGCAGCTCGACTAATTATAGAAGGGCCAACTACAATGAGCAGTTCTTC.

The chain joins TRBV9 to TRBJ2-3; a weak D match, TRBD1 (6 bases). V dropped 0 bases and J dropped 3 bases, with 8 bases sitting between them. The CDR3 has 14 residues. Germline loops: CDR1 SGDLS, CDR2 YYNGEE. The CDR3 DNA is TGTGCCAGCAGCGTAGGACAGGTAACAGATACGCAGTATTTT. Translation: CASSVGQVTDTQYF.

The chain is built from TRBV27 and TRBJ2-1; TRBD2 agrees at 13 bases. This CDR3 is 17 amino acids long. From germline, CDR1 is MNHEY and CDR2 SMNVEV (reference sequence). Trimming cost V 3 bases and J 6 bases; bases outside gene matches: 8. For the CDR3, the DNA is TGTGCCAGCAGTTTCAGACTAGCGGGAGGTCTTGGCAATGAGCAGTTCTTC. It yields the protein CASSFRLAGGLGNEQFF.

Worth noting for this clone: An end of the junction does not agree with germline; a read error may underlie this. The J gene is TRBJ2-1, the V gene TRBV19; D unclear. The CDR3 sequence is 12 residues long. The germline V gene encodes CDR1 LNHDA and CDR2 SQIVND (reference sequence). Here the CDR3 reads CASSLELGEQFF. The CDR3 nucleotides are TGTGCCAGTAGTTTAGAGCTCGGTGAGCAGTTCTTC.